The entry that follows covers one TCR beta chain sequence. The antigen is unknown. The sample is drawn from a study of OX40 agonist ivuxolimab in advanced cancers. At the level of the study: Enrollees could have had prior anti-PD-1, anti-PD-L1 or anti-CTLA-4 therapy, which 40% had received. Notes on the study in general: By week 6 at 0.1 to 3.0 mg/kg, blood CD4+ and CD8+ T cells had expanded clonally. Near-lowest levels of clonal expansion characterized partial responders at 0.1-3.0 mg/kg.

Repertoires were generated with immunoSEQ multiplex PCR, while TCRdb's copy carries only in-frame clones and drops some. The table shows roughly 76,000 clones, with 85% occurring only once. This sequence was found in an adult with an advanced solid tumor such as melanoma, head and neck, liver or kidney cancer. The specimen was CD4+ or CD8+ T cells sorted from blood, collected in a trial of the OX40 agonist ivuxolimab.

This CDR3 is CASSFLAGGLDEQYF. In DNA, the CDR3 is TGCGCCAGCAGCTTCTTAGCGGGAGGCCTGGACGAGCAGTACTTC. The chain joins TRBV5-1 to TRBJ2-7; 10 bases align to TRBD2. Germline loops: CDR1 SGHRS, CDR2 YFSETQ. The CDR3 loop spans 15 amino acids. Germline trimming cut 2 bases from V and 5 bases from J; bases unmatched to any gene: 7.